This TCR beta chain was identified during a study of CD8 T cells in ankylosing spondylitis (dated by TCRdb to about 2017). General notes on the study: To find TCR variants linked to disease, the study profiled T cell receptor beta repertoires in ankylosing spondylitis patients and healthy donors. The full study cohort comprised roughly 24 ankylosing spondylitis patients and roughly 100 healthy donors. Peripheral blood was sampled, and synovial fluid was also collected from ankylosing spondylitis patients. The paper as a whole reports these results and caveats: The disease-linked clones were reported to be significantly enriched in matched synovial fluid samples from ankylosing spondylitis patients. Some motif variants had previously been reported in the synovial fluid and blood of reactive arthritis patients, which suggests shared mechanisms of disease initiation. Blood from ankylosing spondylitis patients appeared to be characterized by a TCR beta motif composed of about 8 highly homologous amino acid variants. The disease-linked clones showed a CD8+ phenotype and occurred at relatively low frequencies in peripheral blood.

This clonotype was picked up many times. Its antigen is not yet known. No much larger clone is present one base from it, and per-base qualities are unavailable. Sequencing was performed on an Illumina HiSeq 2500. Quantitative 5'-RACE with molecular barcodes was used to prepare TCR beta libraries. The original pipeline was this. A new computational method based on a probabilistic model of VDJ rearrangement was used to identify disease-linked TCR variants. TCRdb reran the public reads through fastp at Q25 and MiXCR, keeping productive beta chains. Entries that share a CDR3 protein sequence are merged under the most common genes and DNA. These V and J calls are TCRdb output, not the study's own analysis. The sample table contains about 220,000 distinct CDR3 sequences; only one count was recorded for approximately 7.3% of them. The ten largest clones represent 14% of the sample. V loses 4 bases of germline sequence and J loses 9 bases, and the interval between the two ends is 15 bases. CDR3 length: 13 amino acids, cysteine to phenylalanine. Just the 39-base CDR3 DNA is kept, in frame starting at base 1. CDR1 and CDR2, per the germline V gene, are LGHNA and YSLEER.

The chain joins TRBV4-3 to TRBJ1-1; the D gene assignment is ambiguous. Sequencing used blood, either unsorted or a sorted T cell fraction (not recorded which). This TCR was recovered from a male donor with ankylosing spondylitis. DNA sequence: TGCGCCAGCAGCCCGGAGGGCCGAGGGAAAGCTTTCTTT. This codes for CASSPEGRGKAFF.